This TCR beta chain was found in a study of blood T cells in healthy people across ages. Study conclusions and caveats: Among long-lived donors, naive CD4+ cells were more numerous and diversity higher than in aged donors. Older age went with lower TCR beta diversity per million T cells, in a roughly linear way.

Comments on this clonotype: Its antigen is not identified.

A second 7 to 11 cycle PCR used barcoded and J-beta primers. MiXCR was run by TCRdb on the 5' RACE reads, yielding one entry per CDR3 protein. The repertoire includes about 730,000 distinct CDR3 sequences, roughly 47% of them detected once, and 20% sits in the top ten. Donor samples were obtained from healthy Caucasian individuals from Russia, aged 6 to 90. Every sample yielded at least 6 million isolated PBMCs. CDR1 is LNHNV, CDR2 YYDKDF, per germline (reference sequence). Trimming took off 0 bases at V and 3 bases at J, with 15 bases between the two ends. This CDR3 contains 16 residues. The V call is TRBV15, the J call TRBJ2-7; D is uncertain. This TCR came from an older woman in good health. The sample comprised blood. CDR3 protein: CATSRDLSGVSYEQYF. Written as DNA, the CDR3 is TGTGCCACCAGCAGAGATTTGTCAGGAGTCAGCTACGAGCAGTACTTC.